A selection of T cell receptor beta chains follows, all from one sample in a study of human T cells and chemical hapten exposure. Via MiXCR, TCRdb re-called the RACE reads, giving one row per CDR3 protein. The sample lists approximately 370,000 distinct CDR3 sequences; about 5.4% were seen once. The specimen comprised whole blood, sampled in connection with sensitization to the hapten diphenylcyclopropenone (DPC). Every receptor here comes from a woman between 18 and 29 years old with alopecia areata. Some clones in this sample may be carry-over from other donors' samples. Each CDR3 is given with its conserved first and last residue. D genes are given only for firm matches. Size tells how often a clone was seen (once, few, many) or the class of an expanded clone, and some rows leave it out.

j_gene	abundance	d_gene	v_gene	CDR3nt	CDR3aa
TRBJ2-1	few	TRBD2	TRBV7-2	TGTGAGGTCCCTACCCGATCCGGGACTAGCGGGGGGGCCCCATACAATGAGCAGTTCTTC	CEVPTRSGTSGGAPYNEQFF
TRBJ2-7	many	-	TRBV18	TGTGCCAGCTCACCACATCTTGGATACAGGGCCCTAACTTTTGAGCAGTACTTC	CASSPHLGYRALTFEQYF
TRBJ1-6	many	-	TRBV9	TGTGCCAGCAGCGTAGAAGGCAGAAGATCACCCCTCCACTTT	CASSVEGRRSPLHF
TRBJ1-2	-	-	TRBV29-1	TGCAGCGTCCGACAGAACTATGGCTACACCTTC	CSVRQNYGYTF
TRBJ2-7	few	-	TRBV27	TGTGCCAGCAGTCCCGGGCAGGGGTACTACGAGCAGTACTTC	CASSPGQGYYEQYF
TRBJ2-3	many	TRBD1	TRBV6-6	TGTGCCAGCAGGAGGGACAGAACTAGCACAGATACGCAGTATTTT	CASRRDRTSTDTQYF
TRBJ1-1	-	-	TRBV7-2	TGTGCCAGCAGCCTGATGGACCCCACTGAAGCTTTCTTT	CASSLMDPTEAFF
TRBJ1-1	-	-	TRBV5-4	TGTGCCAGCAGAGACAGGACCGCCGGGAACACTGAAGCTTTCTTT	CASRDRTAGNTEAFF
TRBJ1-2	-	-	TRBV13	TGTGCCAGCAGCACGCGCGACAGGCTACCTAACTATGGCTACACCTTC	CASSTRDRLPNYGYTF
TRBJ2-3	many	-	TRBV20-1	TGCAGTGCCGTTGGTGCGGGCACAGATACGCAGTATTTT	CSAVGAGTDTQYF
TRBJ2-7	many	-	TRBV7-9	TGTGCCGGGTCGGACGGGACCTACGAGCAGTACTTC	CAGSDGTYEQYF
TRBJ1-5	few	-	TRBV20-1	TGCAGTGCTAGGCTTCAGGGGAGCAATCAGCCCCAGCATTTT	CSARLQGSNQPQHF
TRBJ2-1	few	-	TRBV11-1	TGTGCCAGCAGCTTCGGGGGTGCGGGTAAGGATGAGCAGTTCTTC	CASSFGGAGKDEQFF
TRBJ1-5	many	TRBD1	TRBV6-2/TRBV6-3	TGTGCCAGCAGGACGACAGGGATTCAGCCCCAGCATTTT	CASRTTGIQPQHF
TRBJ1-3	many	-	TRBV29-1	TGCAGCGTCTATATGGGTCGGGGCGGAGATCGCTCTGGAAACACCATATATTTT	CSVYMGRGGDRSGNTIYF
TRBJ2-1	many	TRBD2	TRBV18	TGTGCCAGCTCTTTCCGGGGGGGATCCTACAATGAGCAGTTCTTC	CASSFRGGSYNEQFF
TRBJ1-1	few	-	TRBV5-5	TGTGCCAGCATTCTTGAGCTGGGTCTGACTGAAGCTTTCTTT	CASILELGLTEAFF
TRBJ1-2	-	-	TRBV4-2	TGTGCCAGCAGCCAAGATCGGGTAGTGGCAGGCTATGGCTACACCTTC	CASSQDRVVAGYGYTF
TRBJ2-2	many	-	TRBV7-6	TGTGCCAGCAGCTTAGGCAACGTTCGCGGGGAGCTGTTTTTT	CASSLGNVRGELFF
TRBJ2-3	many	-	TRBV3-1	TGTGCCAGCAGCCTTGGGGCCTCATCCAGCACAGATACGCAGTATTTT	CASSLGASSSTDTQYF
TRBJ2-7	few	-	TRBV10-3	TGTGCCATCAGCGGACTTTCCGAGCAGTACTTC	CAISGLSEQYF
TRBJ1-1	many	-	TRBV11-2	TGTGCCAGCCTATACGGGGGGGAGGCTGAAGCTTTCTTT	CASLYGGEAEAFF
TRBJ1-1	few	-	TRBV14	TGTGCCAGCAGCCAAGAGGTACGGGGCACTGAAGCTTTCTTT	CASSQEVRGTEAFF
TRBJ1-1	many	-	TRBV5-1	TGCGCCAGCAGCTTGGGGGACCACTCTGAAGCTTTCTTT	CASSLGDHSEAFF
TRBJ1-1	many	TRBD1	TRBV27	TGTGCCAGCAGCCGGGACAGGGGGTACACTGAAGCTTTCTTT	CASSRDRGYTEAFF
TRBJ2-3	-	-	TRBV5-1	TGCGCCAGCAGCTGGGGGGCGATTAGCACAGATACGCAGTATTTT	CASSWGAISTDTQYF
TRBJ1-3	few	-	TRBV20-1	TGCAGTGCTAGAGATCAATGGGGAAACACCATATATTTT	CSARDQWGNTIYF
TRBJ2-1	many	-	TRBV4-2	TGTGCCAGCAGCCAAGGTCTATTTGGGAACAATGAGCAGTTCTTC	CASSQGLFGNNEQFF
TRBJ2-3	many	TRBD1	TRBV9	TGTGCCAGCAGCGTAGCTGGACAGGGGACAGATACGCAGTATTTT	CASSVAGQGTDTQYF
TRBJ2-7	few	-	TRBV27	TGTGCCAGCAGTTTATTCAGTCGGTCCTACGAGCAGTACTTC	CASSLFSRSYEQYF
TRBJ2-2	-	-	TRBV27	TGTGCCAGCCTGAGGGATCCGAACACCGGGGAGCTGTTTTTT	CASLRDPNTGELFF
TRBJ1-5	many	-	TRBV5-1	TGCGCCAGCAGCTTGGACGGCAGTTATAGCAATCAGCCCCAGCATTTT	CASSLDGSYSNQPQHF
TRBJ2-4	many	-	TRBV2	TGTGCCAGCAGTGAAGCGCAAGGGGCAAAAAACATTCAGTACTTC	CASSEAQGAKNIQYF
TRBJ1-5	many	-	TRBV7-2	TGTGCCAGCAGCTTGGGAGTGAATCAGCCCCAGCATTTT	CASSLGVNQPQHF
TRBJ2-1	many	TRBD1	TRBV3-1	TGTGCCAGCAGCCAAGACCTACAGGGGATCCAAATTAATGAGCAGTTCTTC	CASSQDLQGIQINEQFF
TRBJ2-7	few	TRBD1	TRBV6-2/TRBV6-3	TGTGCCAGCAGAAAAGGACAGGTTGGCTCCTACGAGCAGTACTTC	CASRKGQVGSYEQYF